The rows below give T cell receptor beta chains drawn from one sample of a study of post-analysis software for immune sequencing data. One entry per CDR3 protein, called by TCRdb with MiXCR from the PCR reads. The sample has over 700,000 distinct CDR3 sequences; about 32% are singletons. Sequencing was performed on blood. These receptors were collected from a girl under 18 with multiple sclerosis. The CDR3 runs from the conserved cysteine through the conserved F or W. Each record gives: clone size, J gene, D gene, V gene, CDR3 DNA, CDR3 protein. D genes are given only for firm matches. Size values are once, few and many counts, or a class for expanded clones, and some rows have none.

clone size: few; J gene: TRBJ2-5; D gene: .; V gene: TRBV5-1; CDR3 DNA: TGCGCCAGCAGGGAGGCGGGGGCACTCCAAGAGACCCAGTACTTC; CDR3 protein: CASREAGALQETQYF
clone size: .; J gene: TRBJ1-6; D gene: .; V gene: TRBV28; CDR3 DNA: TGTGCCAGCGGGGCGACCTATAATTCACCCCTCCACTTT; CDR3 protein: CASGATYNSPLHF
clone size: many; J gene: TRBJ2-7; D gene: .; V gene: TRBV5-1; CDR3 DNA: TGCGCCAGCAGCCCCGGACGGTTGTTTGGCGAGCAGTACTTC; CDR3 protein: CASSPGRLFGEQYF
clone size: .; J gene: TRBJ2-1; D gene: .; V gene: TRBV20-1; CDR3 DNA: TGCAGTGCTAGCCGCGGCATTCTAGCGACCTCCTACAATGAGCAGTTCTTC; CDR3 protein: CSASRGILATSYNEQFF
clone size: .; J gene: TRBJ2-7; D gene: .; V gene: TRBV6-5; CDR3 DNA: TGTGCCAGCAGTACGTTGCGCCGAGGTTCCTACGAGCAGTACTTC; CDR3 protein: CASSTLRRGSYEQYF
clone size: many; J gene: TRBJ2-1; D gene: .; V gene: TRBV6-5; CDR3 DNA: TGTGCCAGCAGTTACTCCCGAGAATACAATGAGCAGTTCTTC; CDR3 protein: CASSYSREYNEQFF
clone size: few; J gene: TRBJ2-5; D gene: TRBD1; V gene: TRBV5-1; CDR3 DNA: TGCGCCAGCAGGACAGGGGGAGACCAAGAGACCCAGTACTTC; CDR3 protein: CASRTGGDQETQYF
clone size: .; J gene: TRBJ1-2; D gene: .; V gene: TRBV4-2; CDR3 DNA: TGTGCCAGCAGCCAAGTGGGGGGTCCCGAAGTTGGCTACACCTTC; CDR3 protein: CASSQVGGPEVGYTF
clone size: many; J gene: TRBJ2-1; D gene: TRBD2; V gene: TRBV5-1; CDR3 DNA: TGCGCCAGCAGCTTCCGACTAGCGGGAGACCTCAATGAGCAGTTCTTC; CDR3 protein: CASSFRLAGDLNEQFF
clone size: .; J gene: TRBJ2-5; D gene: .; V gene: TRBV7-2; CDR3 DNA: TGTGCCAGCAGCCCCCTCTGGGGGGCGCGGGAGACCCAGTACTTC; CDR3 protein: CASSPLWGARETQYF
clone size: .; J gene: TRBJ1-2; D gene: TRBD1; V gene: TRBV7-9; CDR3 DNA: TGTGCCAGCAGCCACCCCTCTCGTAACGACAGGGTTAACTATGGCTACACCTTC; CDR3 protein: CASSHPSRNDRVNYGYTF
clone size: .; J gene: TRBJ1-1; D gene: TRBD1; V gene: TRBV10-3; CDR3 DNA: TGTGCCATCAGTCCTTTCAGGGGGGCAGCTTTCTTT; CDR3 protein: CAISPFRGAAFF
clone size: .; J gene: TRBJ1-1; D gene: .; V gene: TRBV6-4; CDR3 DNA: TGTGCCAGCAGTGCGACGGGGGGGAACACTGAAGCTTTCTTT; CDR3 protein: CASSATGGNTEAFF
clone size: few; J gene: TRBJ2-7; D gene: .; V gene: TRBV6-2/TRBV6-3; CDR3 DNA: TGTGCCAGCAGTTACTGGTACGAGCAGTACTTC; CDR3 protein: CASSYWYEQYF
clone size: few; J gene: TRBJ2-3; D gene: TRBD1; V gene: TRBV7-2; CDR3 DNA: TGTGCCAGCACCTTAAGGGGGCGCACAGATACGCAGTATTTT; CDR3 protein: CASTLRGRTDTQYF
clone size: .; J gene: TRBJ1-1; D gene: .; V gene: TRBV2; CDR3 DNA: TGTGCCAGTCAATTTCACCGAGCTGACACTGAAGCTTTCTTT; CDR3 protein: CASQFHRADTEAFF
clone size: .; J gene: TRBJ2-3; D gene: .; V gene: TRBV20-1; CDR3 DNA: TGCAGTGCTAGTAGATCGGGGGCGAGGGCTACGCAGTATTTT; CDR3 protein: CSASRSGARATQYF
clone size: few; J gene: TRBJ2-3; D gene: TRBD2; V gene: TRBV20-1; CDR3 DNA: TGCAGTGCTAGGAGCGGGACCCATAGCACAGATACGCAGTATTTT; CDR3 protein: CSARSGTHSTDTQYF
clone size: .; J gene: TRBJ2-3; D gene: .; V gene: TRBV24-1; CDR3 DNA: TGTGCCACCAGTGAGACCACAGATACGCAGTATTTT; CDR3 protein: CATSETTDTQYF
clone size: few; J gene: TRBJ2-5; D gene: TRBD1; V gene: TRBV7-2; CDR3 DNA: TGTGCCAGCAGCCGCCGACAGGGATTACAAGAGACCCAGTACTTC; CDR3 protein: CASSRRQGLQETQYF
clone size: .; J gene: TRBJ2-1; D gene: TRBD1; V gene: TRBV5-1; CDR3 DNA: TGCGCCAGCACCCCTGGACAGGGTTGGGATGAGCAGTTCTTC; CDR3 protein: CASTPGQGWDEQFF
clone size: many; J gene: TRBJ2-7; D gene: TRBD1; V gene: TRBV5-6; CDR3 DNA: TGTGCCAGCAGCTCCTACGACAGGGGGCTATACTACGAGCAGTACTTC; CDR3 protein: CASSSYDRGLYYEQYF
clone size: few; J gene: TRBJ2-5; D gene: TRBD2; V gene: TRBV6-5; CDR3 DNA: TGTGCCAGCAGTTACGGGGCGGGAGTGGAGACCCAGTACTTC; CDR3 protein: CASSYGAGVETQYF
clone size: few; J gene: TRBJ1-4; D gene: TRBD1; V gene: TRBV7-8; CDR3 DNA: TGTGCCAGCAGCCCAGCACAGGGGGCGGGTGAAAAACTGTTTTTT; CDR3 protein: CASSPAQGAGEKLFF
clone size: .; J gene: TRBJ2-7; D gene: TRBD2; V gene: TRBV4-3; CDR3 DNA: TGCGCCAGCAGCCAAGAAAGGCTAGCGGGAAGGGAGCAGTACTTC; CDR3 protein: CASSQERLAGREQYF
clone size: .; J gene: TRBJ2-7; D gene: TRBD1; V gene: TRBV5-5; CDR3 DNA: TGTGCCAGCGTTTCGGACAGGGTTTCCTACGAGCAGTACTTC; CDR3 protein: CASVSDRVSYEQYF
clone size: many; J gene: TRBJ2-5; D gene: .; V gene: TRBV29-1; CDR3 DNA: TGCAGCGTTCGCCCCGAGGAGACCCAGTACTTC; CDR3 protein: CSVRPEETQYF
clone size: .; J gene: TRBJ1-5; D gene: TRBD1; V gene: TRBV12-3/TRBV12-4; CDR3 DNA: TGTGCCAGCAGTTTCCTACAGGGGGCTAGCAATCAGCCCCAGCATTTT; CDR3 protein: CASSFLQGASNQPQHF
clone size: few; J gene: TRBJ2-7; D gene: .; V gene: TRBV18; CDR3 DNA: TGTGCCAGCTCACCACCGACGGGGGGCTGGGACGAGCAGTACTTC; CDR3 protein: CASSPPTGGWDEQYF
clone size: few; J gene: TRBJ2-7; D gene: .; V gene: TRBV15; CDR3 DNA: TGTGCCACCAGCAGAGGGGATTTGGGCGGGTACGAGCAGTACTTC; CDR3 protein: CATSRGDLGGYEQYF
clone size: once; J gene: TRBJ1-1; D gene: .; V gene: TRBV12-3/TRBV12-4; CDR3 DNA: TGTGCCAGCAGTTTAGACAGGGTAGTTGTAAGTGCTTTCTTT; CDR3 protein: CASSLDRVVVSAFF
clone size: few; J gene: TRBJ2-5; D gene: .; V gene: TRBV20-1; CDR3 DNA: TGCAGTGCTATAGTGCTCCAGGGTCGGGAGACCCAGTACTTC; CDR3 protein: CSAIVLQGRETQYF
clone size: few; J gene: TRBJ2-7; D gene: TRBD1; V gene: TRBV11-1; CDR3 DNA: TGTGCCAGCAGCTTCGGTGGACAGGGGCATTACGAGCAGTACTTC; CDR3 protein: CASSFGGQGHYEQYF
clone size: few; J gene: TRBJ2-5; D gene: .; V gene: TRBV6-6; CDR3 DNA: TGTGCCAGCAGTTACAGGCACGAGACCCAGTACTTC; CDR3 protein: CASSYRHETQYF
clone size: .; J gene: TRBJ2-1; D gene: .; V gene: TRBV27; CDR3 DNA: TGTGCCAGCAGTTTATCCGCTTCCGTGGAGGGCCCCTACAATGAGCAGTTCTTC; CDR3 protein: CASSLSASVEGPYNEQFF
clone size: .; J gene: TRBJ1-6; D gene: .; V gene: TRBV6-5; CDR3 DNA: TGTGCCAGCAGTTACTTGTCGACCGTAACCAAGGACTCACCCCTCCACTTT; CDR3 protein: CASSYLSTVTKDSPLHF
clone size: .; J gene: TRBJ1-5; D gene: .; V gene: TRBV12-3/TRBV12-4; CDR3 DNA: TGTGCCAGCAGTTTAGCGGGGGAGCATAGCAATCAGCCCCAGCATTTT; CDR3 protein: CASSLAGEHSNQPQHF
clone size: .; J gene: TRBJ1-6; D gene: .; V gene: TRBV20-1; CDR3 DNA: TGCAGTGCTAGAGATCCCTATGGCAGGGCAGGTTCACCCCTCCACTTT; CDR3 protein: CSARDPYGRAGSPLHF
clone size: .; J gene: TRBJ2-1; D gene: .; V gene: TRBV20-1; CDR3 DNA: TGCAGTGCTAGATCCCTAGCCCAGGGGTACAATGAGCAGTTCTTC; CDR3 protein: CSARSLAQGYNEQFF
clone size: .; J gene: TRBJ2-5; D gene: .; V gene: TRBV3-1; CDR3 DNA: TGTGCCAGCAGCCAAGATCTTGTGACTAGTGGGGAGACCCAGTACTTC; CDR3 protein: CASSQDLVTSGETQYF
clone size: few; J gene: TRBJ1-1; D gene: .; V gene: TRBV10-3; CDR3 DNA: TGTGCCATCAGTGAGTACAGGGTTGGGACTGAAGCCTTCTTT; CDR3 protein: CAISEYRVGTEAFF
clone size: few; J gene: TRBJ2-3; D gene: TRBD2; V gene: TRBV7-2; CDR3 DNA: TGTGCCAGCAGCCCGGGACTAGCGGGGGGTAGGTCGCAGTATTTT; CDR3 protein: CASSPGLAGGRSQYF
clone size: .; J gene: TRBJ1-1; D gene: TRBD1; V gene: TRBV29-1; CDR3 DNA: TGCGGCGTTGATTCAGGGGGTCCTGAAGCTTTCTTT; CDR3 protein: CGVDSGGPEAFF
clone size: .; J gene: TRBJ1-2; D gene: .; V gene: TRBV29-1; CDR3 DNA: TGCAGCACCTTAGGGCGCGGCTATGGCTACACCTTC; CDR3 protein: CSTLGRGYGYTF
clone size: .; J gene: TRBJ1-5; D gene: TRBD1; V gene: TRBV20-1; CDR3 DNA: TGCAGTGCCTCGGCAGGGGGCGATCAGCCCCAGCATTTT; CDR3 protein: CSASAGGDQPQHF
clone size: .; J gene: TRBJ1-4; D gene: TRBD1; V gene: TRBV6-5; CDR3 DNA: TGTGCCAGCAGTACAGCCGGGACAGTCGGTAAACTGTTTTTT; CDR3 protein: CASSTAGTVGKLFF
clone size: few; J gene: TRBJ2-1; D gene: .; V gene: TRBV5-1; CDR3 DNA: TGCGCCAGCAGCCCGGGGTGGGGTAGCGGCTCGGGGAATGAGCAGTTCTTC; CDR3 protein: CASSPGWGSGSGNEQFF
clone size: few; J gene: TRBJ2-5; D gene: TRBD1; V gene: TRBV7-8; CDR3 DNA: TGTGCCTCAAGAGAGGCAACAGGGGGGGAGACCCAGTACTTC; CDR3 protein: CASREATGGETQYF
clone size: .; J gene: TRBJ2-5; D gene: TRBD2; V gene: TRBV4-2; CDR3 DNA: TGTGCCAGCAGCCAAGTCACTAGCGGGGGGCCGATTCAAGAGACCCAGTACTTC; CDR3 protein: CASSQVTSGGPIQETQYF
clone size: .; J gene: TRBJ1-1; D gene: TRBD1; V gene: TRBV4-3; CDR3 DNA: TGCGCCAGCAGCCAAGATCAGGGGGCCGTCGACACTGAAGCTTTCTTT; CDR3 protein: CASSQDQGAVDTEAFF
clone size: .; J gene: TRBJ1-2; D gene: .; V gene: TRBV10-3; CDR3 DNA: TGTGCCATCAGTGACGGACAGCTTTATGGCTACACCTTC; CDR3 protein: CAISDGQLYGYTF
clone size: .; J gene: TRBJ2-1; D gene: TRBD1; V gene: TRBV6-6; CDR3 DNA: TGTACCAGCAGTTACTTAGACAGGGGATTGTACAATGAGCAGTTCTTC; CDR3 protein: CTSSYLDRGLYNEQFF
clone size: .; J gene: TRBJ2-5; D gene: .; V gene: TRBV7-9; CDR3 DNA: TGTGCCAGCGGGGCGAGTATTAATGAGCAGTACTTC; CDR3 protein: CASGASINEQYF
clone size: .; J gene: TRBJ2-2; D gene: TRBD1; V gene: TRBV12-3/TRBV12-4; CDR3 DNA: TGTGCCAGCAGTTCAAGAGGACAGGGCACCGGGGAGCTGTTTTTT; CDR3 protein: CASSSRGQGTGELFF
clone size: .; J gene: TRBJ2-5; D gene: TRBD1; V gene: TRBV5-5; CDR3 DNA: TGTGCCAGCAGCTTTAGGGCGGGACAGGGGGCTGAGACCCAGTACTTC; CDR3 protein: CASSFRAGQGAETQYF
clone size: .; J gene: TRBJ2-7; D gene: .; V gene: TRBV3-1; CDR3 DNA: TGTGCCAGCAGCCAAACTGCGCACGAGCAGTACTTC; CDR3 protein: CASSQTAHEQYF
clone size: few; J gene: TRBJ2-1; D gene: TRBD1; V gene: TRBV7-2; CDR3 DNA: TGTGCCAGCAGCTTGCTTCGGACAGGGCTTGGTGAGCAGTTCTTC; CDR3 protein: CASSLLRTGLGEQFF